The present T cell receptor (beta chain) was sequenced within a study of cytomegalovirus exposure and HLA in healthy donors (dated by TCRdb to about 2017). Regarding the study in general: According to an earlier analysis of several hundred of the donors, about 179 million T cells yielded 117 million unique TCR beta sequences and more than 250 Gb of sequence data. Roughly 300 gigabases of sequencing data and approximately 92 million unique TCR sequences made up an early release that covered several hundred HLA-typed donors. Of the approximately 370 genotyped donors, roughly 80% were placed in the genetic ancestry cluster associated with self-reported Caucasian donors. The study aimed to test whether cataloging public T cell receptors could reveal signatures of past pathogen exposure. The T cell repertoires of around 730 subjects were profiled by immunosequencing and related to cytomegalovirus serostatus. In addition to the first cohort of 650 to 800 subjects, a separate validation cohort of over 90 different subjects was used. High-throughput TCR immunosequencing, statistical association of individual TCRs with disease status, and machine learning were combined to predict cytomegalovirus infection status. A later analysis re-analyzed previously published TCR beta repertoires from about 730 donors and added high-resolution HLA genotyping to study TCR occurrence patterns. In the later analysis, no new phenotypic data were used to find candidate immune exposures; instead, reliance was placed on TCR beta sequences and their occurrence across donors. An earlier analysis of roughly 580 of the donors used high-throughput TCR beta sequencing to judge whether each TCR beta V gene segment behaved as functional or pseudogenic. Donor age, sex, ethnicity and CMV serostatus were collected together with the repertoire data. In a later genetic analysis, genome-wide SNP genotypes for about three fifths of the roughly 670 donors were used, and that subset was treated as a discovery cohort. Every repertoire in the discovery cohort had been generated on one and the same sequencing platform. HLA typing included class I and class II loci at four-digit resolution. The number of donors typed differed by locus, with roughly 629-640 for A, B, C, DRB1 and DQB1, over 500 for DQA1, 600 to 610 for DPA1, and under 490 for DPB1. Four or five DR-DQ haplotypes were handled as single units for association and clustering because linkage in the cohort was strong. On average, over 200,000 unique TCR beta nucleotide sequences were sequenced per donor among about 400 genotyped donors of the cohort, with 15% to 20% of those sequences being non-productive. The research as a whole found: An earlier analysis of roughly 570 of the donors showed that most TCR beta V segments appeared in productive rearrangements either about 90% or about 30% of the time, which broadly matched IMGT annotations. Most CMV-associated TCR beta chains appeared to be HLA-restricted in a later analysis, and the HLA associations seemed to be driven largely by CMV exposure. Some IMGT-functional V segments, including TRBV6-2 and TRBV6-3, could not be told apart with the 87-base-pair reads, so those segments were excluded. Presence/absence analyses assumed roughly uniform sequencing depth across donors, an assumption that may not hold. It was suggested by the authors that the approach could potentially be generalized to other disease states and immunological phenotypes. Correlated functional status among segregating V segments might reflect linkage disequilibrium, but an unknown experimental factor could not be ruled out. Compared with equally common non-associated chains, HLA-associated TCR beta chains in a later analysis were more clonally expanded and had lower generation probabilities. Strong co-occurrence of HLA alleles, especially DR and DQ, made assigning TCR associations to individual alleles difficult. Over 15 rarely observed V segments, including chromosome 9 orphons, were excluded from the earlier analysis of approximately 600 of the donors because counts were too low. A further reported finding was that TCR beta sequences accurately predicted the HLA-A and HLA-B alleles for most subjects in the first cohort. In a later analysis, several top co-occurrence clusters were reported to appear linked to parvovirus B19, influenza, CMV and Epstein-Barr virus. For the cohort, immune exposure information was limited to CMV serostatus. Only TCR beta chains were sequenced in this cohort, and the absence of alpha or paired-chain data limited detectable features. A total of 150 to 200 TCR beta chains were listed by the study as associated with cytomegalovirus. The sequencing pipeline was judged likely to have produced a cluster of highly shared sequence variants as a technical artifact. A later analysis associated roughly 17,000 TCR beta sequences with specific HLA alleles at a false discovery rate of 0.05. Compared with the roughly 670-donor mean, donors in an Asian-associated ancestry cluster had fewer N-insertions in productive TCRs, according to a later genetic analysis. In vitro tests confirmed that a few of the cytomegalovirus-associated TCR beta chains recognize cytomegalovirus antigens. V-gene and J-gene trimming of TCR beta chains was associated with a missense DCLRE1C variant in a later genetic analysis, and the association was replicated in an independent cohort. In a later analysis, the rate of TCR association differed among HLA loci, with DRB1 alleles having the most associated TCRs and HLA-C alleles having the fewest. The classifier was reported to diagnose cytomegalovirus status with high specificity and sensitivity in both the original and validation cohorts. Most TCR sequences were seen in very few donors, while some public TCRs were found in many individuals. Because HLA typing was unavailable for some donors at each locus, only the typed subset was used in association tests.

In total, over 600 healthy bone marrow donors made up the cohort. All cohort members were sampled while nominally healthy, although unrecorded immune exposures were likely present. The donor tested CMV seropositive and was one of the 289 seropositive cohort members. A peripheral blood sample was collected from each donor, and TCR beta sequencing was performed on peripheral blood mononuclear cells. The Qiagen DNeasy Blood Extraction Kit was used to extract genomic DNA from the blood cell samples. The protocol used for the library was the immunoSEQ multiplex PCR assay. The multiplex PCR relied on a mix of 60 forward primers for TCR Vbeta segments and 13 reverse primers for TCR Jbeta segments. Amplification of the CDR3 region of rearranged TCR beta genes was performed with a multiplex PCR assay on genomic DNA. The Illumina HiSeq System was used to sequence the amplified TCR beta libraries as 87-base-pair reads. As for the authors' bioinformatics: A later analysis tallied roughly 80 million unique TCR beta chains across the 666 repertoires, and around 9.9 million of those chains were shared by two or more donors. To remove PCR and sequencing errors, raw reads were error-corrected and collapsed into unique sequences using a nearest-neighbor algorithm that merged closely related sequences. CDR3 sequences were aligned to IMGT reference sequences to assign V, D and J gene segments. For a sequence to be retained, at least a six-nucleotide match to both a V gene segment and a J gene segment was required. Rearrangements were called productive when the CDR3 lacked stop codons and stayed in frame with V and J; all others were non-productive. Following IMGT convention, CDR3 was defined as the stretch from the second conserved V-encoded cysteine to the conserved J-encoded phenylalanine. The earlier analysis of some 540 of the donors excluded any sequence lacking an unambiguous match to a single V gene segment. An earlier analysis of 500 to 700 of the donors classified V segments as functional when productive rearrangements were above 56.7% and as segregating when the standard deviation between donors was above 5%. A statistical classification framework was built to diagnose cytomegalovirus status from the catalog of TCR beta chain sequences. A later analysis assigned V and J genes by comparing TCR nucleotide sequences with IMGT/GENE-DB human TR gene sequences. Using the TCRdist pipeline, a later analysis assigned CDR3 sequences along with most-parsimonious VDJ recombination scenarios. In a later analysis, every TCR beta chain was defined by the combination of its CDR3 amino acid sequence and its V-gene family, and reads without a unique V-gene family were dropped. As a way to deal with suspected cross-contamination and a sequencing artifact, a later analysis dropped 450 to 700 nucleotide sequences that were highly shared and had low generation probability. A later analysis calculated a clonal expansion index for each public chain from normalized within-repertoire ranks of inferred template counts. In a later analysis, generation probabilities were computed using a VDJ recombination model fitted to out-of-frame rearrangements, and the results were checked against IGoR. In a later analysis, TCR-TCR, TCR-HLA and TCR-CMV co-occurrence was scored with hypergeometric tests, and a repertoire-size bias correction was applied to TCR pairs. In a later analysis, false discovery rates were estimated by permuting HLA or CMV assignments 20 times. In a later analysis, co-occurring TCRs were grouped using DBSCAN, and TCRdist sequence similarity was added for clustering within HLA-allele-positive subsets. For co-occurrence clustering, repertoires with fewer than 30,000 or more than 120,000 public chains were excluded, along with four to six repertoires with anomalous nucleotide sharing. Here the immuneACCESS table is served through TCRdb, limited to in-frame sequences with V and J called. Missing clones are a known gap in these copies; in checked studies unresolved V genes cover under half, and the rest lacks a known reason. V, J and clone size reflect that table, while D and trimming were determined from the DNA. The table for this sample lists 64,000 or so clones; approximately 70% of them were counted only once. The ten largest clonotypes hold roughly 10% of the sample.

This clone showed up just a few times. Its recognized antigen is unknown. Per-nucleotide qualities are absent, and no much larger clonotype sits a single base away. CDR1 and CDR2 (SGHVS, FQNEAQ) derive from the germline V gene. A distance of 18 bases separates the germline ends of V and J, which lose 3 bases and 1 base respectively. The CDR3 goes from the cysteine to the phenylalanine over 17 residues. Only the CDR3 part of the read is kept: 51 bases, read in frame from the first base. The sequence is built from TRBV7-8 and TRBJ1-2; the best D guess is TRBD1, with 6 bases matching. This sequence originates from a woman in her forties or fifties in good health and CMV-seropositive. The sample taken for sequencing was PBMCs. The nucleotides read TGTGCCAGCAGCTTTCGTATCGGACAGAATTATAACTATGGCTACACCTTC. Translated, this gives CASSFRIGQNYNYGYTF.